Below are 20 T cell receptor beta chains sequenced from a single sample in a study of blood T cells in healthy people across ages. Through a sample-barcoded 5' primer and a J-beta primer mix, a second PCR was run for roughly 6 to 12 cycles. Each CDR3 protein gets one entry after TCRdb re-called the 5' RACE reads with MiXCR. In the table there are fewer than 1.5 million distinct CDR3 sequences, around two fifths of which are singletons. Material for sequencing was blood. Receptor source: a woman aged 18-30 years in good health.

J is TRBJ1-2 and V is TRBV7-2, with 11 bases matching TRBD1. V was clipped by 5 bases and J by 10 bases; unmatched bases: 9. The CDR3 covers 14 residues. CDR1 is SGHTA and CDR2 is FQGNSA in the germline V gene. The CDR3 DNA sequence: TGTGCCAGCAGCCAAGGACAGGGGGCGAAGGACTACACCTTC. Its protein product is CASSQGQGAKDYTF. The whole variable domain, remainder taken from reference TRBV7-2 and TRBJ1-2, is GAGVSQSPSNKVTEKGKDVELRCDPISGHTALYWYRQSLGQGLEFLIYFQGNSAPDKSGLPSDRFSAERTGGSVSTLTIQRTQQEDSAVYLCASSQGQGAKDYTFGSGTRLTVV.

The sample holds many counts of this clonotype. V usage is TRBV12-3 or TRBV12-4 and J usage is TRBJ2-1; D remains unclear. The V gene lost 9 bases and the J gene lost 1 base, with 7 bases spanning the gap. This CDR3 is 12 amino acids long. CDR3 sequence reads: CASRPSYNEQFF. The CDR3 bases are TGTGCCAGTCGACCGTCCTACAATGAGCAGTTCTTC.

This clonotype was seen only a few times. CDR3 DNA sequence: TGTGCCAGCAGCTCGTCCCGGGACAGGTCCCCGGGCTACGAGCAGTACTTC. This translates into CASSSSRDRSPGYEQYF. V gene TRBV7-9 combines with J gene TRBJ2-7; TRBD1 matches at 8 bases. Germline V gives CDR1 SEHNR, CDR2 FQNEAQ (reference sequence). Trimming took 4 bases from V and 3 from J; bases not matched to a gene: 14. CDR3 length: 17 amino acids.

The chain combines TRBV4-1 with TRBJ2-7; D possibly uses TRBD1 or TRBD2 (5 bases each). The CDR3 length is 14 residues. Trimming took 1 base from V and 2 from J, leaving 9 bases between them. CDR1 is MGHRA and CDR2 is YSYEKL in the germline V gene. The CDR3 nucleotides are TGCGCCAGCAGCCAAGGGGGGACCACCTACGAGCAGTACTTC. Translation: CASSQGGTTYEQYF.

This sequence joins TRBV10-3 and TRBJ2-1; 8 nucleotides agree with TRBD2. The trim removed 1 base at V and 5 bases at J, leaving 7 bases unmatched. This CDR3 is 16 amino acids long. The V gene's germline CDR1 is ENHRY and CDR2 SYGVKD. The CDR3 DNA follows: TGTGCCATCAGTGAGTTCGGCGGGGGGCCTAACAATGAGCAGTTCTTC. Residues: CAISEFGGGPNNEQFF.

The chain couples TRBV5-5 to TRBJ2-5, with D perhaps TRBD1 (7 bases). In germline, CDR1 is SGHKS, CDR2 YYEKEE (reference sequence). The germline V and J ends were trimmed by 2 bases and 7 bases, with 21 bases remaining between them. CDR3 length: 16 residues. The CDR3 DNA is TGTGCCAGCAGCTTAAGCCCGACAGGGTCCGGGGGGACCCAGTACTTC. Translated: CASSLSPTGSGGTQYF.

Here the CDR3 reads CASSPSRTGKPEAFF. CDR3 in DNA: TGTGCCAGCAGTCCCTCCCGGACAGGGAAGCCTGAAGCTTTCTTT. J is TRBJ1-1 and V is TRBV6-6; 8 bases align to TRBD1. This CDR3 contains 15 residues. Unmatched junction bases numbered 11, after V lost 5 bases and J lost 6 bases. CDR1 and CDR2 (germline): MNHNY, SVGAGI (reference sequence).

Ten or more counts support this clonotype. The rearrangement links TRBV29-1 to TRBJ2-1; TRBD1 is a possible D gene (7 bases). The length of the CDR3 is 16 residues. V was cut by 2 bases and J by 4 bases, with 18 bases left in between. Germline-derived CDR1 and CDR2 are SQVTM and ANQGSEA. This CDR3 is CSVEIPSGGKYNEQFF. Written as DNA, the CDR3 is TGCAGCGTTGAAATCCCCTCAGGGGGGAAATACAATGAGCAGTTCTTC.

The V call is TRBV2, the J call TRBJ1-1; maybe TRBD1 (6 bases). From germline, CDR1 is SNHLY and CDR2 FYNNEI. Trimming took 5 bases from V and 7 from J, leaving 11 bases between them. This CDR3 comprises 12 residues. CDR3 region: CASSLQGCEAFF. The CDR3 nucleotides are TGTGCCAGCAGTCTACAGGGTTGTGAAGCTTTCTTT.

The count of this clonotype is one. J is TRBJ1-2 and V is TRBV25-1; D unclear. Germline values: CDR1 MGHDK, CDR2 SYGVNS. The CDR3 has 14 amino acids. Trimming removed 1 base from V and 6 bases from J, with 12 bases in between. In DNA, the CDR3 is TGTGCCAGCAGTGAATCCGGGGTGTCAGATGGCTACACCTTC. Protein sequence: CASSESGVSDGYTF.

The chain combines TRBV9 with TRBJ1-5, with TRBD1 identical over 10 bases. The CDR3 consists of 14 residues. Germline V gene data show CDR1 as SGDLS and CDR2 as YYNGEE. J lost 8 bases, V lost 2 bases, and 4 bases had no gene match. For the CDR3, the DNA is TGTGCCAGCAGCGTGGGACAGGGGTTTAAGCCCCAGCATTTT. This codes for CASSVGQGFKPQHF.

Comments on this clonotype: A much larger clone lies one base from this, so it may be a read error. The chain joins TRBV6-4 to TRBJ2-1; tentative D call: TRBD2 (6 bases). V dropped 4 bases and J dropped 5 bases, with 9 bases sitting between them. The CDR3 sequence is 13 residues long. Germline V gene data show CDR1 as MRHNA and CDR2 as SNTAGT. CDR3 amino acids: CASSGGTDNEQFF. CDR3 DNA: TGTGCCAGCAGTGGGGGGACTGACAATGAGCAGTTCTTC.

The V call is TRBV7-2, the J call TRBJ2-2, with TRBD1 matching 7 bases. Germline V CDR1 and CDR2: SGHTA, FQGNSA. The V and J ends lost 2 bases and 0 bases, in that order; junction bases with no gene match: 9. This CDR3 contains 18 residues. The CDR3 region is CASSLPDRDGPNTGELFF. The DNA for the CDR3 is TGTGCCAGCAGCTTACCCGACAGGGACGGACCGAACACCGGGGAGCTGTTTTTT.

As for this clonotype: A read error may explain this, as a much larger clone is one base away. The CDR3 nucleotides are TGCGCCAGCAGCCAAGATGCACAGGGGTGTAGGGAGCAGTACTTC. It translates to CASSQDAQGCREQYF. This chain connects TRBV4-1 to TRBJ2-4; 7 bases match TRBD1. Germline CDR1 is MGHRA and CDR2 is YSYEKL. The CDR3 extends over 15 amino acids. After removal of 0 bases from V and 13 bases from J, the junction contained 12 bases not matched to a gene.

This clonotype was seen only once. The chain links TRBV29-1 to TRBJ2-7; maybe TRBD1 (6 bases). Per germline, CDR1 SQVTM and CDR2 ANQGSEA. The CDR3 consists of 12 residues. V lost 6 bases, J lost 7 bases, and 16 bases lay in between. CDR3 in DNA: TGCAGCGTATTACACAGGGTAAATGAGCAGTACTTC. It translates to CSVLHRVNEQYF.

DNA for the CDR3: TGTGCCAGCAGCCAAGTGGGGACGACAGGGGGCGCTGGGTATGGCTACACCTTC. Translating it yields CASSQVGTTGGAGYGYTF. The V call is TRBV3-1, the J call TRBJ1-2; 10 positions match TRBD1. The germline CDR1 and CDR2 sequences are LGHDT and YNNKEL (reference sequence). The junction had 13 bases not matched to a gene; V was cut back by 1 base and J by 5 bases. The CDR3 is 18 residues long.

The chain carries TRBV20-1 and TRBJ2-3; D perhaps matches TRBD1 (5 bases). Trimming took off 1 base at V and 2 bases at J, with 13 bases between the two ends. The CDR3 is 15 residues long. Germline V gene data show CDR1 as DFQATT and CDR2 as SNEGSKA (reference sequence). The CDR3 loop is CSARAPPGHTDTQYF. DNA for the CDR3: TGCAGTGCTAGAGCCCCCCCAGGGCACACAGATACGCAGTATTTT.

The rearrangement joins TRBV7-2 to TRBJ2-1, with D tentatively TRBD2 (5 bases). The CDR3 has 14 residues. Germline CDR1 reads SGHTA; CDR2 reads FQGNSA. Between the trimmed V and J ends, which lost 0 bases and 6 bases, there was a span of 9 bases. As DNA, the CDR3 is TGTGCCAGCAGCTTAGCAAGAGGGAGCAATGAGCAGTTCTTC. Encoded protein: CASSLARGSNEQFF.

The CDR3 here is CASSLTGGVGNQPQHF. The DNA for the CDR3 is TGTGCCAGCAGCCTCACAGGGGGCGTGGGCAATCAGCCCCAGCATTTT. This chain connects TRBV7-9 to TRBJ1-5, with 9 positions matching TRBD1. Per germline, CDR1 SEHNR and CDR2 FQNEAQ (reference sequence). CDR3 length equals 16 residues. The trim removed 5 bases at V and 2 bases at J, leaving 7 bases unmatched.

Worth noting for this clonotype: At one end, the junction sequence differs from germline, possibly due to a read error. This chain links TRBV12-3 or TRBV12-4 with TRBJ1-5, with D perhaps TRBD1 (6 bases). The CDR3 is made up of 14 amino acids. DNA of the CDR3: TGTGTCAGCAGCTTAGCGGGGGCGGGCCAGCCCCAGCATTTT. Amino acids: CVSSLAGAGQPQHF.